A selection of T cell receptor beta chains follows, all from one sample in a study of blood T cell repertoires in COVID-19. Method: immunoSEQ multiplex PCR; TCRdb's copy keeps in-frame clones and lacks some. The repertoire includes 150,000 to 200,000 clones, 82% of them detected once, and under 6.5% sits in the top ten. Sequenced: PBMCs or T cells enriched from blood (not recorded which). The receptors stem from a woman aged 60 to 75 with acute COVID-19. Both conserved end residues are part of each CDR3. The D gene is left open where the match is weak. The size of a clone is reported for some rows only, either as once, few or many, or as a class for expanded clones.

cdr3_aa | cdr3_nt | v_call | d_call | clone_size | j_call
CASSNRVGYTF | TGTGCCAGTAGTAACAGGGTGGGCTACACCTTC | TRBV19 | NA | once | TRBJ1-2
CASSQAGANYGYTF | TGTGCCAGCAGCCAAGCGGGTGCTAACTATGGCTACACCTTC | TRBV3-1/TRBV3-2 | NA | NA | TRBJ1-2
CASSPQGAPSNQPQHF | TGTGCCAGCTCACCACAGGGGGCGCCGAGCAATCAGCCCCAGCATTTT | TRBV18 | TRBD1 | NA | TRBJ1-5
CASSLQGTGNTIYF | TGTGCCAGCAGCTTACAGGGAACTGGAAACACCATATATTTT | TRBV9 | NA | NA | TRBJ1-3
CASSPGGGSGDTQYF | TGTGCCAGCAGCCCCGGTGGGGGGTCAGGAGATACGCAGTATTTT | TRBV5-6 | NA | NA | TRBJ2-3
CASRASGRGHEQYF | TGTGCCAGCAGGGCTAGCGGGAGGGGCCACGAGCAGTACTTC | TRBV11-2 | TRBD2 | NA | TRBJ2-7
CASSQVRRGPQSLTDTQYF | TGTGCCAGCAGCCAAGTACGCAGGGGCCCCCAAAGCTTGACAGATACGCAGTATTTT | TRBV3-1/TRBV3-2 | NA | NA | TRBJ2-3
CASSHYRVGDEKLFF | TGTGCCAGCAGTCACTACAGGGTTGGAGATGAAAAACTGTTTTTT | TRBV28 | NA | NA | TRBJ1-4
CASTSLNQPQHF | TGCGCCAGCACCTCACTCAATCAGCCCCAGCATTTT | TRBV10-2 | NA | many | TRBJ1-5
CASSDSGEGREQFF | TGTGCCAGCAGTGACTCGGGGGAAGGGAGGGAGCAGTTCTTC | TRBV6-4 | NA | NA | TRBJ2-1
CASSRNYNEQFF | TGTGCCAGTAGCAGGAATTACAATGAGCAGTTCTTC | TRBV19 | NA | few | TRBJ2-1
CASSPQRQGGDTQYF | TGTGCCAGCTCACCGCAGAGACAGGGGGGAGATACGCAGTATTTT | TRBV18 | TRBD1 | NA | TRBJ2-3
CASSPWTENTEAFF | TGCGCCAGCAGCCCCTGGACAGAGAACACTGAAGCTTTCTTT | TRBV5-1 | NA | NA | TRBJ1-1
CASSSRTGSHNEQFF | TGTGCCAGCAGCTCAAGGACAGGGAGCCACAATGAGCAGTTCTTC | TRBV5-4 | TRBD1 | NA | TRBJ2-1
CASRTGGIEAFF | TGTGCCAGCCGGACAGGGGGAATAGAAGCTTTCTTT | TRBV2 | TRBD1 | NA | TRBJ1-1
CASGRTSGRAVGDTQYF | TGTGCCAGTGGGAGGACTAGCGGGAGGGCGGTAGGAGATACGCAGTATTTT | TRBV19 | TRBD2 | NA | TRBJ2-3
CASSAGGGLDTQYF | TGTGCCAGCAGCGCCGGCGGGGGGTTGGATACGCAGTATTTT | TRBV7-2 | TRBD2 | few | TRBJ2-3
CASSQEDYFYEQYF | TGCGCCAGCAGCCAAGAGGACTATTTCTACGAGCAGTACTTC | TRBV4-1 | NA | NA | TRBJ2-7
CASSDGLNYGYTF | TGTGCCAGTAGTGACGGACTAAACTATGGCTACACCTTC | TRBV19 | NA | few | TRBJ1-2
CASSHRVNIQYF | TGTGCCAGCAGCCACAGGGTAAACATTCAGTACTTC | TRBV27 | NA | many | TRBJ2-4
CASSGIAGAYNEQFF | TGTGCCAGCAGCGGAATAGCGGGAGCCTACAATGAGCAGTTCTTC | TRBV9 | TRBD2 | NA | TRBJ2-1
CASSLARGSNQPQHF | TGTGCCAGCAGCCTTGCCAGGGGAAGCAATCAGCCCCAGCATTTT | TRBV11-2 | NA | NA | TRBJ1-5
CASSQDNWDTAQHF | TGTGCCAGCAGCCAAGATAATTGGGACACCGCCCAGCATTTT | TRBV3-1/TRBV3-2 | NA | NA | TRBJ1-5
CASSVDPGTSGGPSTDTQYF | TGTGCCAGCAGCGTAGACCCCGGGACTAGCGGGGGTCCAAGCACAGATACGCAGTATTTT | TRBV9 | TRBD2 | NA | TRBJ2-3
CASSLDRYTGELFF | TGCGCCAGCAGCCTGGACAGATACACCGGGGAGCTGTTTTTT | TRBV4-1 | NA | few | TRBJ2-2
CASSPGLAADMQETQYF | TGTGCCAGTAGTCCCGGACTAGCAGCAGACATGCAAGAGACCCAGTACTTC | TRBV19 | TRBD2 | NA | TRBJ2-5
CASSQDIHLKAFF | TGCGCCAGCAGCCAAGACATACACCTCAAAGCTTTCTTT | TRBV4-3 | NA | NA | TRBJ1-1
CASSRDRGEHYGYTF | TGTGCCAGCAGCCGCGACAGGGGTGAGCATTATGGCTACACCTTC | TRBV7-9 | TRBD1 | NA | TRBJ1-2
CASSLAGTTVGELFF | TGTGCCAGCAGTTTGGCCGGGACTACGGTCGGGGAGCTGTTTTTT | TRBV28 | TRBD2 | NA | TRBJ2-2
CASSLYWLLNTEAFF | TGTGCCAGCAGCTTGTATTGGCTCCTGAACACTGAAGCTTTCTTT | TRBV5-6 | NA | NA | TRBJ1-1
CASSPREATYEQYF | TGCGCCAGCAGCCCCCGGGAGGCGACCTACGAGCAGTACTTC | TRBV5-1 | TRBD2 | NA | TRBJ2-7
CATRLAVSTDTQYF | TGTGCCACCCGATTAGCGGTGAGCACAGATACGCAGTATTTT | TRBV24-1 | NA | once | TRBJ2-3
CASSSSELGRGNTEAFF | TGTGCCAGCAGCTCTTCGGAACTAGGGAGGGGGAACACTGAAGCTTTCTTT | TRBV11-2 | NA | NA | TRBJ1-1
CASTQYQVPDGYTF | TGTGCCAGCACACAGTATCAGGTCCCGGATGGCTACACCTTC | TRBV9 | NA | NA | TRBJ1-2
CASSPFDRNQPQHF | TGTGCCAGCAGCCCCTTCGACAGGAATCAGCCCCAGCATTTT | TRBV11-2 | NA | NA | TRBJ1-5
CASSSLSILFF | TGTGCCAGCAGTTCACTTTCAATCCTGTTTTTT | TRBV6-5 | NA | few | TRBJ1-4
CSVRAGVVLGTDTQYF | TGCAGCGTTCGGGCAGGGGTGGTCCTGGGCACAGATACGCAGTATTTT | TRBV29-1 | NA | NA | TRBJ2-3
CASSLWGTGGAGYTF | TGTGCCAGCAGTTTATGGGGGACAGGAGGTGCTGGCTACACCTTC | TRBV27 | TRBD1 | NA | TRBJ1-2
CASSARDRGPAQYF | TGTGCCAGCAGCGCCCGGGACAGGGGGCCAGCGCAGTATTTT | TRBV5-6 | TRBD1 | NA | TRBJ2-3
CATSDLGLAGGDEQFF | TGTGCCACCAGTGATTTGGGCCTAGCGGGAGGGGATGAGCAGTTCTTC | TRBV24-1 | TRBD2 | NA | TRBJ2-1
CASSPLSGASSGNTIYF | TGTGCCAGCTCACCATTGTCAGGGGCCAGCTCTGGAAACACCATATATTTT | TRBV18 | NA | NA | TRBJ1-3
CSVEEGAVGLGYTF | TGCAGCGTTGAAGAAGGGGCAGTCGGATTAGGCTACACCTTC | TRBV29-1 | NA | NA | TRBJ1-2
CASSIGWEQRSYGYTF | TGTGCCAGTAGTATTGGTTGGGAGCAACGGAGCTATGGCTACACCTTC | TRBV19 | NA | NA | TRBJ1-2
CASSQLDSTGELFF | TGTGCCAGCAGCCAACTTGACTCAACCGGGGAGCTGTTTTTT | TRBV3-1/TRBV3-2 | NA | NA | TRBJ2-2
CASSLVGGSFPDF | TGTGCCAGCAGCTTAGTCGGAGGCTCCTTCCCTGACTTC | TRBV7-9 | NA | NA | TRBJ2-5
CASSIDPDRVGAFF | TGTGCCAGTAGTATAGACCCGGACAGGGTGGGTGCTTTCTTT | TRBV19 | TRBD1 | NA | TRBJ1-1
CASSHYRQGSYGYTF | TGTGCCAGCAGCCACTACCGACAGGGAAGCTATGGCTACACCTTC | TRBV11-2 | TRBD1 | NA | TRBJ1-2
CASSFQDTYYGYTF | TGTGCCAGCAGTTTCCAGGACACATACTATGGCTACACCTTC | TRBV28 | NA | NA | TRBJ1-2
CASSTAGHLNTEAFF | TGTGCCAGTAGTACGGCGGGCCATTTGAACACTGAAGCTTTCTTT | TRBV19 | NA | NA | TRBJ1-1
CASSLEASGIPETQYF | TGTGCCAGCAGTTTAGAGGCTAGCGGGATTCCAGAGACCCAGTACTTC | TRBV27 | TRBD2 | NA | TRBJ2-5
CASRGGGRNEQFF | TGTGCCAGCCGGGGCGGGGGTAGAAATGAGCAGTTCTTC | TRBV28 | TRBD2 | NA | TRBJ2-1
CASSLGQRNEKLFF | TGCGCCAGCAGCCTGGGACAGAGAAATGAAAAACTGTTTTTT | TRBV5-1 | TRBD1 | NA | TRBJ1-4
CASSRRQGAHQPQHF | TGTGCCAGCAGCAGGCGACAGGGGGCTCATCAGCCCCAGCATTTT | TRBV21-1 | NA | NA | TRBJ1-5
CASSPTPKGKLFF | TGTGCCAGCAGCCCGACTCCAAAGGGGAAACTGTTTTTT | TRBV11-2 | NA | few | TRBJ1-4